This TCR beta chain was found in a study of T cells in Graves' hyperthyroidism and ophthalmopathy. Looking at the study overall: Initial diagnosis, before any treatment, was when peripheral blood was collected. Findings of the study overall: Ophthalmopathy onset followed model prediction by a median around 6.9 months.

CDR3 length equals 13 residues. Germline V lookup: CDR1 MNHEY, CDR2 SVGAGI. V lost 5 bases and J 5 bases, leaving 12 bases between the germline ends. The TCR beta CDR3 regions underwent amplification using RNA transcripts as the source. HTBI primers were employed in a first-round RT-PCR of the TCR CDR3. TCRdb reprocessed the multiplex PCR reads with MiXCR, giving one entry per CDR3 protein. Here the sample spans around 610,000 distinct CDR3 sequences, approximately 15% being singletons. Exclusion followed for patients with uncontrolled infection, other autoimmune disease, pregnancy or lactation. Isolation of PBMCs was performed on around 9.8 ml fresh peripheral blood. This clonotype was picked up many times. Its antigen is undetermined.

This receptor was identified in a woman between 40 and 50 years old with Graves' ophthalmopathy. The chain recombines TRBV6-5 with TRBJ2-5; maybe TRBD2 (5 bases). Input material: blood. The CDR3 DNA reads TGTGCCAGCAGTCTACTAGGTGGGGAGACCCAGTACTTC. Its protein product is CASSLLGGETQYF.